These 12 T cell receptor beta chains were sequenced from one sample in a study of cytomegalovirus exposure and HLA in healthy donors. The PCR employed 60 Vbeta primers together with 13 Jbeta primers. The table came from immunoSEQ multiplex PCR; TCRdb's copy has only in-frame clones and leaves some out. The table includes around 90,000 clones, around 77% detected once. The sample comprised PBMCs. The source of these receptors is a man aged 25 to 40 in good health and CMV-seronegative.

Worth noting for this clone: The same CDR3 arises from other DNA sequences in this sample as well. This chain connects TRBV5-1 to TRBJ1-5; TRBD1 matches 8 bases. The germline CDR1 and CDR2 sequences are SGHRS and YFSETQ. V shed 4 bases and J 4 bases; nucleotides not matched to a gene: 7. This CDR3 spans 15 amino acids. The CDR3 is CASSLDRGANQPQHF. For the CDR3, the DNA is TGCGCCAGCAGCCTTGACAGGGGCGCAAATCAGCCCCAGCATTTT.

The chain joins TRBV30 to TRBJ2-3, with 11 bases matching TRBD2. The CDR3 has 17 amino acids. V lost 0 bases, J lost 2 bases, and 7 bases stayed unmatched. Per germline, CDR1 GTSNPN and CDR2 SVGIG (reference sequence). CDR3 in amino acids: CAWSVSRTSGYTDTQYF. DNA of the CDR3: TGTGCCTGGAGTGTTTCCCGGACTAGCGGGTACACAGATACGCAGTATTTT.

The chain carries TRBV11-1 and TRBJ2-1, with TRBD1 identical over 9 bases. J lost 6 bases, V lost 2 bases, and 17 bases had no gene match. Per the germline V gene, CDR1 is SGHAT and CDR2 is FQDESV (reference sequence). The CDR3 sequence is 19 residues long. DNA of the CDR3: TGTGCCAGCAGCTTAATATTGGGGGTAGGGACAGGGAAGGCCAATGAGCAGTTCTTC. Translated, it gives CASSLILGVGTGKANEQFF. Looking up the rest from reference TRBV11-1 and TRBJ2-1 gives the full variable domain: EAEVAQSPRYKITEKSQAVAFWCDPISGHATLYWYRQILGQGPELLVQFQDESVVDDSQLPKDRFSAERLKGVDSTLKIQPAELGDSAMYLCASSLILGVGTGKANEQFFGPGTRLTVL.

The gene calls are TRBV7-9 and TRBJ2-4, with D hard to call. CDR3 length: 13 residues. Trimming took 2 bases from V and 3 from J, leaving 5 bases between them. The germline gives CDR1 SEHNR, CDR2 FQNEAQ (reference sequence). The CDR3 loop reads CASSLQDKNIQYF. The DNA of the CDR3 is TGTGCCAGCAGCTTACAGGACAAAAACATTCAGTACTTC.

This clone was seen a single time. This chain connects TRBV4-2 to TRBJ2-1; 10 bases agree with TRBD2. The germline gives CDR1 LGHNA, CDR2 YNFKEQ. Trimming removed 1 base from V and 0 bases from J; junction bases left unmatched: 0. The CDR3 has 16 amino acids. The CDR3 is CASSQGTSGSYNEQFF. The CDR3 bases are TGTGCCAGCAGCCAAGGGACTAGCGGCTCCTACAATGAGCAGTTCTTC.

The chain couples TRBV4-3 to TRBJ1-2; D perhaps matches TRBD1 (6 bases). CDR1 and CDR2 from the germline V gene are LGHNA and YSLEER. The CDR3 length is 16 residues. Trimming took off 2 bases at V and 2 bases at J, with 15 bases between the two ends. The CDR3 reads CASSQSDRFRNYGYTF. The CDR3 DNA reads as TGCGCCAGCAGCCAATCTGACAGGTTCCGGAACTATGGCTACACCTTC.

The chain uses TRBV29-1 and TRBJ1-2; 9 bases line up with TRBD1. The V gene end was trimmed by 6 bases and the J gene end by 4 bases; junction bases not matched to a gene: 6. Germline CDR1 reads SQVTM; CDR2 reads ANQGSEA. CDR3 length: 13 residues. The CDR3: CSVLGTGSYGYTF. CDR3 nucleotide sequence: TGCAGCGTCTTAGGGACAGGGAGCTATGGCTACACCTTC.

The chain combines TRBV10-1 with TRBJ1-2; TRBD1 matches at 10 bases. Germline V CDR1 and CDR2: WNHNN, SYGVQD (reference sequence). The V and J ends lost 2 bases and 2 bases, in that order; junction bases with no gene match: 17. The CDR3 covers 20 residues. The CDR3 here is CASSEGTGVDGPNENYGYTF. The CDR3 DNA sequence: TGCGCCAGCAGTGAGGGGACAGGGGTCGATGGTCCAAACGAAAACTATGGCTACACCTTC.

This rearrangement joins TRBV7-9 to TRBJ2-6; 9 nucleotides agree with TRBD1. The V and J ends lost 6 bases and 2 bases, in that order; junction bases with no gene match: 14. There are 19 residues in the CDR3. The germline V gene encodes CDR1 SEHNR and CDR2 FQNEAQ (reference sequence). CDR3 region: CASSSIRDRALTGANVLTF. The DNA of the CDR3 is TGTGCCAGCAGTTCGATCCGGGACAGGGCTCTTACTGGGGCCAACGTCCTGACTTTC.

The chain joins TRBV5-8 to TRBJ1-2; 9 bases match TRBD1. The germline gives CDR1 SGHTS, CDR2 YDEGEE. CDR3 length: 14 amino acids. V dropped 2 bases and J dropped 6; count of bases not matched to a gene: 5. This CDR3 reads CASSLGTGTHGYTF. As DNA, the CDR3 is TGTGCCAGCAGCTTAGGGACAGGGACCCATGGCTACACCTTC.

The chain couples TRBV27 to TRBJ2-2; 11 nucleotides line up with TRBD2. This CDR3 has 16 amino acids. The trim removed 1 base at V and 5 bases at J, leaving 3 bases unmatched. In germline, CDR1 is MNHEY, CDR2 SMNVEV (reference sequence). The CDR3 spells CASSLWGTSGTGELFF. DNA for the CDR3: TGTGCCAGCAGTTTATGGGGGACTAGCGGTACCGGGGAGCTGTTTTTT.

The V and J genes are TRBV28 and TRBJ2-6; 7 nucleotides align to TRBD1. The CDR3 is made up of 16 amino acids. Germline trimming cut 5 bases from V and 0 bases from J; bases unmatched to any gene: 4. In germline, CDR1 is MDHEN, CDR2 SYDVKM. The DNA for the CDR3 is TGTGCCAGCAGTCGGACAGGATTCTCTGGGGCCAACGTCCTGACTTTC. It specifies CASSRTGFSGANVLTF.